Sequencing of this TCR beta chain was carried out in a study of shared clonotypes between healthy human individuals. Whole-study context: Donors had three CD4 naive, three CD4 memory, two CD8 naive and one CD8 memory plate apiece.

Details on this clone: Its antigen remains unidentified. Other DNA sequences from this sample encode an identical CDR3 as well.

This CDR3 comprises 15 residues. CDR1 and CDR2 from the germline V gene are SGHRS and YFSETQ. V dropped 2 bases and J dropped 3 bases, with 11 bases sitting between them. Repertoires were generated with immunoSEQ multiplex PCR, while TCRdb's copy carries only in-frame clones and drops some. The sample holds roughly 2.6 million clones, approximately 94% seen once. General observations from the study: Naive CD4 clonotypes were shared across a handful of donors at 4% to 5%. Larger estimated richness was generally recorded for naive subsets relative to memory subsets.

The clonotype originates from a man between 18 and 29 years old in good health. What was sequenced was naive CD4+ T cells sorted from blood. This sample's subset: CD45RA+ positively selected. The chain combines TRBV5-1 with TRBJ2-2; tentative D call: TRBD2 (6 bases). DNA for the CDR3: TGCGCCAGCAGCTTTTGGCGGGACTACACCGGGGAGCTGTTTTTT. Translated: CASSFWRDYTGELFF. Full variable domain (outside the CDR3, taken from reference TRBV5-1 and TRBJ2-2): KAGVTQTPRYLIKTRGQQVTLSCSPISGHRSVSWYQQTPGQGLQFLFEYFSETQRNKGNFPGRFSGRQFSNSRSEMNVSTLELGDSALYLCASSFWRDYTGELFFGEGSRLTVL.